A single sample gave rise to the 9 T cell receptor beta chains below, sequenced in a study of OX40 agonist ivuxolimab in advanced cancers. The repertoire was sequenced with immunoSEQ multiplex PCR; TCRdb's copy has only in-frame clones and lacks some. The sample lists about 69,000 clones; roughly 89% were seen once. Sequenced here: CD4+ or CD8+ T cells sorted from blood, sampled in a trial of the OX40 agonist ivuxolimab. The receptors were sampled from an adult with an advanced solid tumor such as melanoma, head and neck, liver or kidney cancer.

The V call is TRBV19, the J call TRBJ1-5; TRBD1 matches at 8 bases. Germline V gene lookup returns CDR1 LNHDA and CDR2 SQIVND (reference sequence). The CDR3 contains 15 residues. V gave up 7 bases and J gave up 7 bases; unmatched junction bases: 12. CDR3 DNA sequence: TGTGCCAGTATGACGGACAGGGCCGTGGGGCAGCCCCAGCATTTT. It encodes CASMTDRAVGQPQHF.

The gene calls are TRBV15 and TRBJ1-2, with 9 bases lining up with TRBD1. The CDR3 runs to 16 residues. V lost 5 bases and J lost 8; bases outside the gene matches: 15. CDR1 is LNHNV, CDR2 YYDKDF, per germline (reference sequence). The CDR3 sequence is CATSRKYRGRAGGYTF. Written as DNA, the CDR3 is TGTGCCACCAGCCGGAAATACAGGGGGCGCGCCGGGGGCTACACCTTC.

This chain links TRBV6-6 with TRBJ2-5; D gene ambiguous. The CDR3 runs 15 residues. Between the trimmed V and J ends, which lost 4 bases and 2 bases, there was a span of 14 bases. Per the germline V gene, CDR1 is MNHNY and CDR2 is SVGAGI (reference sequence). Written as DNA, the CDR3 is TGTGCCAGCAGTTCCTATGGGTCCTCACAAGAGACCCAGTACTTC. Its translation is CASSSYGSSQETQYF.

The rearrangement links TRBV29-1 to TRBJ2-5, with 9 bases that match TRBD1. The CDR3 runs 16 residues. V shed 2 bases and J 5 bases; nucleotides not matched to a gene: 12. Germline values: CDR1 SQVTM, CDR2 ANQGSEA. CDR3 nucleotide sequence: TGCAGCGTTGAAAAACGCGACACAGGGGGCCGGGAGACCCAGTACTTC. Its translation is CSVEKRDTGGRETQYF.

The chain has TRBV19 and TRBJ2-3, with D maybe TRBD2 (5 bases). V was shortened by 1 base and J by 0 bases, with 11 bases between the two germline ends. Germline CDR1 reads LNHDA; CDR2 reads SQIVND (reference sequence). The CDR3 has 16 amino acids. The CDR3 DNA follows: TGTGCCAGTAGTATAGGGTTCGGGGAAAGCACAGATACGCAGTATTTT. This sequence encodes CASSIGFGESTDTQYF.

The chain recombines TRBV30 with TRBJ2-4, with 7 bases fitting TRBD2. J gave up 6 bases and V 0 bases, and 2 bases lay outside the gene matches. CDR3 length: 13 amino acids. The germline CDR1 and CDR2 sequences are GTSNPN and SVGIG (reference sequence). CDR3 DNA: TGTGCCTGGAGTGTATCGGGGGGAAACATTCAGTACTTC. Translating it yields CAWSVSGGNIQYF.

The CDR3 loop is CASSIELRRGANVLTF. The CDR3 DNA reads TGTGCCAGTAGTATAGAGCTTAGGAGGGGGGCCAACGTCCTGACTTTC. This chain joins TRBV19 and TRBJ2-6, with a tentative D call TRBD2 (5 bases). CDR3 length: 16 residues. Germline CDR1 LNHDA, CDR2 SQIVND (reference sequence). Trimming pared 0 bases from V and 4 bases from J, leaving 10 bases between.

The rearrangement joins TRBV19 to TRBJ2-2; D ambiguous. Germline V lookup: CDR1 LNHDA, CDR2 SQIVND (reference sequence). The CDR3 is 15 amino acids. V shed 0 bases and J shed 5 bases, with 10 bases lying between them. The CDR3 protein is CASSIDRSTTGELFF. The CDR3 DNA follows: TGTGCCAGTAGTATAGATCGGAGTACAACCGGGGAGCTGTTTTTT.

The J gene is TRBJ2-5, the V gene TRBV5-1, with a tentative D call TRBD2 (5 bases). The CDR3 length is 13 residues. The V and J ends lost 7 bases and 5 bases respectively, with 15 bases between them. Germline V gives CDR1 SGHRS, CDR2 YFSETQ. The CDR3 reads CASRPRDRETQYF. The CDR3 region has the DNA TGCGCCAGCCGCCCGAGGGATCGTGAGACCCAGTACTTC. Drawing the rest from reference TRBV5-1 and TRBJ2-5, the complete variable domain is KAGVTQTPRYLIKTRGQQVTLSCSPISGHRSVSWYQQTPGQGLQFLFEYFSETQRNKGNFPGRFSGRQFSNSRSEMNVSTLELGDSALYLCASRPRDRETQYFGPGTRLLVL.